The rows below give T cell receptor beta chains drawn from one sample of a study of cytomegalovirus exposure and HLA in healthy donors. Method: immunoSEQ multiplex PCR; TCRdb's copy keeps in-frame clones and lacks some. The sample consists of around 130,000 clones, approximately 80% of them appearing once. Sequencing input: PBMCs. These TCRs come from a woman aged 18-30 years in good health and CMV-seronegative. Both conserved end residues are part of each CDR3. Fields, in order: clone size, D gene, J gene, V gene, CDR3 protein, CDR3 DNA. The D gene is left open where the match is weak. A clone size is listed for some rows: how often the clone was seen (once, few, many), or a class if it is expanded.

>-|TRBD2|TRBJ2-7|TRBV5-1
CASAWEREFGEQYF
TGCGCCAGCGCATGGGAGCGGGAGTTTGGGGAGCAGTACTTC
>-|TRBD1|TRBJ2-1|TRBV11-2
CASSPRAGQGAYNEQFF
TGTGCCAGCAGCCCTCGCGCCGGACAGGGGGCCTACAATGAGCAGTTCTTC
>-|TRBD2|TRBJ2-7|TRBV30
CAWSHLGGGTYEQYF
TGTGCCTGGAGTCACCTGGGGGGAGGGACCTACGAGCAGTACTTC
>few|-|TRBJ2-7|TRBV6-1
CASSGGTYEQYF
TGTGCCAGCAGTGGCGGTACATACGAGCAGTACTTC
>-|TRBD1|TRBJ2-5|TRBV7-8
CASSLAGTGVQETQYF
TGTGCCAGCAGCTTAGCAGGGACAGGGGTCCAAGAGACCCAGTACTTC
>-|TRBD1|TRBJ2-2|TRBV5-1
CASSLEVGQPSRELFF
TGCGCCAGCAGCTTGGAGGTGGGACAGCCATCCCGGGAGCTGTTTTTT
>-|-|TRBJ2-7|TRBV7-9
CASSLPGSYEQYF
TGTGCCAGCAGCTTACCGGGCTCCTACGAGCAGTACTTC
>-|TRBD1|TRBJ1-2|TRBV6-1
CASSEATGEGLIDGYTF
TGTGCCAGCAGTGAAGCGACAGGGGAGGGGTTGATCGATGGCTACACCTTC
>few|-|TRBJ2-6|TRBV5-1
CASSLETGGANVLTF
TGCGCCAGCAGCTTGGAAACGGGTGGGGCCAACGTCCTGACTTTC
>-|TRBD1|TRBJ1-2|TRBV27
CASSSAHGAGGYGYTF
TGTGCCAGCAGTTCAGCTCATGGGGCAGGGGGCTATGGCTACACCTTC
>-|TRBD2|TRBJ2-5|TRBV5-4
CASSSGGEETQYF
TGTGCCAGCAGCTCTGGGGGGGAAGAGACCCAGTACTTC